This TCR beta chain emerged from a study of early T cells in non-severe SARS-CoV-2 infection. Trimming shortened V by 0 bases and J by 7 bases, and 10 bases separated the two germline ends. The CDR3 covers 13 residues. Germline V gene data show CDR1 as LGHDT and CDR2 as YNNKEL (reference sequence). TCRdb processed the 5' RACE reads anew with MiXCR; each CDR3 protein has one entry. The sample has tens of thousands of distinct CDR3 sequences, roughly 5.7% seen once. Many counts were recorded for this clonotype. Its specificity is not known. Study-wide findings and caveats: Anti-spike CD8 responses were favored by VDJdb matching, which missed private and CD4 specificities.

The sequencing sample was made of whole blood. This TCR derives from an adult who was a healthcare worker with PCR-confirmed SARS-CoV-2 infection or an uninfected control (not recorded which). The chain employs TRBV3-1 and TRBJ2-7; possibly TRBD2 for D (6 bases). CDR3 DNA sequence: TGTGCCAGCAGCCAAGAGCCCCGGGGGGAGCAGTACTTC. Translating gives CASSQEPRGEQYF.